This T cell receptor (beta chain) was sequenced for a study of sequential checkpoint blockade in melanoma. The wider study: Randomization was 1:1 between first-line nivolumab→ipilimumab and ipilimumab→nivolumab. About 90 pretreatment tumor DNA samples were TCRβ immunosequenced. Fewer than 25 patients had tumor biopsies before treatment and at week 13.

The treatment was: randomized to nivolumab then ipilimumab (arm A) or the reverse (arm B). No patient had prior DNA-damaging chemotherapy. From germline, CDR1 is SGHNT and CDR2 YENEEA. V was clipped by 5 bases and J by 2 bases, with 13 bases between them. This CDR3 spans 14 amino acids. The assay was immunoSEQ multiplex PCR, and TCRdb's table has in-frame clones only and misses some. The sample has 10,000 to 15,000 clones; around 20% are singletons. By proportion, this clone is medium-sized. This clonotype originated in a human donor with melanoma. The J gene is TRBJ2-7, the V gene TRBV11-3; D is ambiguous. The source was tumor tissue (inferred from file names), collected from a patient given nivolumab and ipilimumab in sequence. The CDR3 sequence is CASSQGRLAYEQYF. CDR3 nucleotide sequence: TGTGCCAGCAGCCAAGGTCGGCTTGCCTACGAGCAGTACTTC.